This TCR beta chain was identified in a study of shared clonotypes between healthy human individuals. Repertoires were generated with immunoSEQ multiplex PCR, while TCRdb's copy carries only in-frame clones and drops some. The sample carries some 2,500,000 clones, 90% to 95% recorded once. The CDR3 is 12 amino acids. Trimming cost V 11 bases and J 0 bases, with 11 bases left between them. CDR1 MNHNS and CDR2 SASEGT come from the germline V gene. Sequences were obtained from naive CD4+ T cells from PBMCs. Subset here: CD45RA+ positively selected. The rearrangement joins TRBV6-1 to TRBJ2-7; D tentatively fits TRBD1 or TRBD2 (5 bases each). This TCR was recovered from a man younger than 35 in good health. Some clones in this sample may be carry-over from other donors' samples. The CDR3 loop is CAARDVSYEQYF. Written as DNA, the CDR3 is TGTGCCGCTAGGGACGTCTCCTACGAGCAGTACTTC.